The source of this T cell receptor (beta chain) is a study of CD8 T cells in Susac syndrome. Negative isolation yielded CD8+ and CD4+ T cells; FACS enriched TEMRA cells. Random-hexamer reverse transcription was applied to roughly 0.5 to 1 ug RNA. TCRdb passed the immunoSEQ multiplex PCR reads through MiXCR, listing each CDR3 protein once. The table records approximately 160,000 distinct CDR3 sequences, roughly 94% of them present only once. Germline loops: CDR1 SGHNT, CDR2 YENEEA. With V trimmed by 2 bases and J by 2 bases, 4 bases remained unmatched. CDR3 length: 15 amino acids. The chain carries TRBV11-3 and TRBJ2-3, with TRBD2 matching 7 bases. The TCR originated in a human donor with multiple sclerosis. Source material: CD4+ T cells from PBMCs. This CDR3 is CASSLRLADTDTQYF. The DNA of the CDR3 is TGTGCCAGCAGCTTAAGGCTAGCGGACACAGATACGCAGTATTTT.